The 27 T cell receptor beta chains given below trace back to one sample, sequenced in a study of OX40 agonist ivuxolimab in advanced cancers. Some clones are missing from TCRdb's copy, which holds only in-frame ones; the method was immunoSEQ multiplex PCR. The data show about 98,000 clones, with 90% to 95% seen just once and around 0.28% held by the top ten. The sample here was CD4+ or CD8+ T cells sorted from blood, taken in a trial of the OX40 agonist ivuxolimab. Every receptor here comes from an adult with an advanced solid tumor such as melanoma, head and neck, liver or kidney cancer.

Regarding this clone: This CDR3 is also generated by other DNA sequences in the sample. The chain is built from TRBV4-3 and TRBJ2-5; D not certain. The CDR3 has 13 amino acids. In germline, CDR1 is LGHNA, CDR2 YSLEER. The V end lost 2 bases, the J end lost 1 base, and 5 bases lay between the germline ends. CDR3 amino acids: CASSQHLQETQYF. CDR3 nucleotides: TGCGCCAGCAGCCAACACCTCCAAGAGACCCAGTACTTC.

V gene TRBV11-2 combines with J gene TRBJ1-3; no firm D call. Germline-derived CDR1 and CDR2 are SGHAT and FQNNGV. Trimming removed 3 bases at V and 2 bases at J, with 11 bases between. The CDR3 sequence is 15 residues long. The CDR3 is CASSFPEGTGNTIYF. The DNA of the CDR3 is TGTGCCAGCAGCTTCCCCGAGGGCACTGGAAACACCATATATTTT.

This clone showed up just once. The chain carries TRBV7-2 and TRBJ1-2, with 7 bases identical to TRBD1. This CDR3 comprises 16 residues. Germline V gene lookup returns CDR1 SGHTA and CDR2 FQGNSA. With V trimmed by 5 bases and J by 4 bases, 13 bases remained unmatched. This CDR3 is CASSPGGGQTFYGYTF. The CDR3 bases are TGTGCCAGCAGCCCTGGAGGGGGACAGACCTTCTATGGCTACACCTTC. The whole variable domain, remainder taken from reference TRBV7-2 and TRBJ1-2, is GAGVSQSPSNKVTEKGKDVELRCDPISGHTALYWYRQSLGQGLEFLIYFQGNSAPDKSGLPSDRFSAERTGGSVSTLTIQRTQQEDSAVYLCASSPGGGQTFYGYTFGSGTRLTVV.

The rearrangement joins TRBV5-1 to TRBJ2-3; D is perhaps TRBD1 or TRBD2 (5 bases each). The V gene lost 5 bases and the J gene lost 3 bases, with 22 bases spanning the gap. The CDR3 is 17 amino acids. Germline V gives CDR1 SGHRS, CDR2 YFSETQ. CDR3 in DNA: TGCGCCAGCAGTCTTGGGTGGGGGACCCGAGGTACAGATACGCAGTATTTT. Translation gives CASSLGWGTRGTDTQYF.

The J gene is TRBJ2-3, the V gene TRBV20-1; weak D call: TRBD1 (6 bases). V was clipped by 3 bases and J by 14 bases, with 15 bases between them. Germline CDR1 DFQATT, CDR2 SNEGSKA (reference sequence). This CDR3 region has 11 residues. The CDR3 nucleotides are TGCAGTGCTAGGCTACAGGGTCGGGGGTATTTT. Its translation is CSARLQGRGYF.

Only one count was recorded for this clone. CDR3 sequence reads: CASGSSGELFF. The DNA of the CDR3 is TGTGCCAGCGGTAGTTCCGGGGAGCTGTTTTTT. The chain couples TRBV6-5 to TRBJ2-2; D is undetermined. This CDR3 has 11 residues. CDR1 and CDR2 (germline): MNHEY, SVGAGI. Trimming stripped 8 bases from V and 6 bases from J, with 7 bases between.

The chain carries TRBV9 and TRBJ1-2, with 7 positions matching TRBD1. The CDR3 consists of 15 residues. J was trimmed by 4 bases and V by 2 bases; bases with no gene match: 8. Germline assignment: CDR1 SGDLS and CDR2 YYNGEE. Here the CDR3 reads CASSVTGRYGYGYTF. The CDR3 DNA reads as TGTGCCAGCAGCGTGACAGGGAGGTATGGCTATGGCTACACCTTC.

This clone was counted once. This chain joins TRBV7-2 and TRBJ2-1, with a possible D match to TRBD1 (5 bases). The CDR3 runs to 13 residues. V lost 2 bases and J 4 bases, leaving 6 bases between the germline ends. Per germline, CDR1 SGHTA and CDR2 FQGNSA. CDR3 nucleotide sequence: TGTGCCAGCAGCTTAAGGGGTTACAATGAGCAGTTCTTC. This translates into CASSLRGYNEQFF.

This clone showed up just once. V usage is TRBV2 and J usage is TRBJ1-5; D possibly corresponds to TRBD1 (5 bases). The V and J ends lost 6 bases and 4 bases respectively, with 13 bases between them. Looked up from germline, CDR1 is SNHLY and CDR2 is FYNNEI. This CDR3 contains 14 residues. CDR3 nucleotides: TGTGCCAGCAGAGCGACAGTCCCAAATCAGCCCCAGCATTTT. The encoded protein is CASRATVPNQPQHF.

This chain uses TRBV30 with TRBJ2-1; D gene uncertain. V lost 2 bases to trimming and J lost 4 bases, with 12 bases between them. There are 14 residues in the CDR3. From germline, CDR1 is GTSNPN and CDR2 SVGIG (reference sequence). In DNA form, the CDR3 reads TGTGCCTGGAGTCCAATCGTCGATTACAATGAGCAGTTCTTC. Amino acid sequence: CAWSPIVDYNEQFF.

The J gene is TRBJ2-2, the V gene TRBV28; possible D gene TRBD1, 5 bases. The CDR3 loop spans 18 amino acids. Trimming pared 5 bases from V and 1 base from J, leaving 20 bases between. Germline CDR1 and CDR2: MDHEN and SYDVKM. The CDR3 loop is CASSQAPSTDWNTGELFF. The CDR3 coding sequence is TGTGCCAGCAGTCAGGCCCCCTCGACAGACTGGAACACCGGGGAGCTGTTTTTT.

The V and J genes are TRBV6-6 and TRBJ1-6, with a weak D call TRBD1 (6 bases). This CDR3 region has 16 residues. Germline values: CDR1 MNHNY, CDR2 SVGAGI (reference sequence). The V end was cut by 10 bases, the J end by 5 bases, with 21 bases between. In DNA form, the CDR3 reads TGTGCCACAGCCGGGGGGCAGGGGCCAAATAATTCACCCCTCCACTTT. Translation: CATAGGQGPNNSPLHF.

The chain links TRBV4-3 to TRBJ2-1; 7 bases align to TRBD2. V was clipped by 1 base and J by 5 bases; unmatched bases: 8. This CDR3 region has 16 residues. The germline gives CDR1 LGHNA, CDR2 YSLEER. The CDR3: CASSQVAGGPHNEQFF. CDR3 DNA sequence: TGCGCCAGCAGCCAAGTAGCGGGTGGACCCCACAATGAGCAGTTCTTC.

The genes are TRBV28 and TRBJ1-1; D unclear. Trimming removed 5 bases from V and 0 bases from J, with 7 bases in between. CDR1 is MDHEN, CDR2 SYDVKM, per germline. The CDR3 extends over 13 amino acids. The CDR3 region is CASSLGVNTEAFF. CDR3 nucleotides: TGTGCCAGCAGTCTAGGTGTGAACACTGAAGCTTTCTTT.

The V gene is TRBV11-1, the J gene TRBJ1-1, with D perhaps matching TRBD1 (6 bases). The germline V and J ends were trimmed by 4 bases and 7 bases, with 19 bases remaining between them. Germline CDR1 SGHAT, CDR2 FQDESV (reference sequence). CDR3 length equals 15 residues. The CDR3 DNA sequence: TGTGCCAGCAGCTCCACGTGGGGACACTCTCATGAAGCTTTCTTT. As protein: CASSSTWGHSHEAFF.

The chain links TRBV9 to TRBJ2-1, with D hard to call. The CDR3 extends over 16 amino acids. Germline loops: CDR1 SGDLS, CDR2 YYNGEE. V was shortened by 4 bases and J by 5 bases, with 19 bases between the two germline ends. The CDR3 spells CASSIREARPNNEQFF. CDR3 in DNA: TGTGCCAGCAGCATCCGAGAGGCCCGGCCAAACAATGAGCAGTTCTTC.

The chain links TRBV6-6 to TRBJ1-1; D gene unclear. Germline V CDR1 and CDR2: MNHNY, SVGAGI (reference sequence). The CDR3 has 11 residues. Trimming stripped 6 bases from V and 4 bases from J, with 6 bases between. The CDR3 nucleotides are TGTGCCAGCAGGGCGAGCACTGAAGCTTTCTTT. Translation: CASRASTEAFF.

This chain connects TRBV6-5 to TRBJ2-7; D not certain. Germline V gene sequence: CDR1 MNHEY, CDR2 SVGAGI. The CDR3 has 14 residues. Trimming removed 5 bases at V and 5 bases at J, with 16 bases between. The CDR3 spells CASSDTSMTNEQYF. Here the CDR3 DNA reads TGTGCCAGCAGTGACACCTCAATGACGAACGAGCAGTACTTC.

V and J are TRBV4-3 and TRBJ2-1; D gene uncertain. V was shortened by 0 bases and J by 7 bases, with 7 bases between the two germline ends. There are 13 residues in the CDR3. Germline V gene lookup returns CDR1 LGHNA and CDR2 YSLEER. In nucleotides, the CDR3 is TGCGCCAGCAGCCAAGATATGATGAATGAGCAGTTCTTC. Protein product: CASSQDMMNEQFF.

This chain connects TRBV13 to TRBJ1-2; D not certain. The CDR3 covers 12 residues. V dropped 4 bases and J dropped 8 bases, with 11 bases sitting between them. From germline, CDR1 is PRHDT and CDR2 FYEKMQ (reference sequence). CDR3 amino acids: CASSYKRTGYTF. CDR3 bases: TGTGCCAGCAGCTACAAACGGACGGGCTACACCTTC.

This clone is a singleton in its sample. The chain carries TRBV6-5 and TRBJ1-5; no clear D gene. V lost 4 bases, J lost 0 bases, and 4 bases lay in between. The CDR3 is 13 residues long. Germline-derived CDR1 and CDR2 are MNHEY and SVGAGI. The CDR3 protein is CASSSRSNQPQHF. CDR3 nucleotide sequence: TGTGCCAGCAGTTCGCGTAGCAATCAGCCCCAGCATTTT.

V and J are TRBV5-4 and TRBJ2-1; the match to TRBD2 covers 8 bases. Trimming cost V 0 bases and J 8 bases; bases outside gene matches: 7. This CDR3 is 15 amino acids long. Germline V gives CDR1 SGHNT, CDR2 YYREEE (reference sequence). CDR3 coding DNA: TGTGCCAGCAGCTTGGGTCCGGGGGGGCCCTATGAGCAGTTCTTC. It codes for CASSLGPGGPYEQFF. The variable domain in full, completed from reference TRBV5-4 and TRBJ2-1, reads ETGVTQSPTHLIKTRGQQVTLRCSSQSGHNTVSWYQQALGQGPQFIFQYYREEENGRGNFPPRFSGLQFPNYSSELNVNALELDDSALYLCASSLGPGGPYEQFFGPGTRLTVL.

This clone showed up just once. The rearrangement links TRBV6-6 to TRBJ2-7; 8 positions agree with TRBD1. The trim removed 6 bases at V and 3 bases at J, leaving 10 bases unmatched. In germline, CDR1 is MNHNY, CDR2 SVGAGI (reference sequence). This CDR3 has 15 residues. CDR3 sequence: CASRQTGTGNYEQYF. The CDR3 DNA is TGTGCCAGCAGGCAAACCGGGACAGGCAACTACGAGCAGTACTTC.

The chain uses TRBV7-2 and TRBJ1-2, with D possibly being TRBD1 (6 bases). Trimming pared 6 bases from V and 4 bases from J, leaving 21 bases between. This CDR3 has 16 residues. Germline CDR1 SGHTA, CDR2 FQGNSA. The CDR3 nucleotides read TGTGCCAGCAGGAGAACCGGGACACTGGACCTCTATGGCTACACCTTC. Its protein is CASRRTGTLDLYGYTF. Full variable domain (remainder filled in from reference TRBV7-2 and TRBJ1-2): GAGVSQSPSNKVTEKGKDVELRCDPISGHTALYWYRQSLGQGLEFLIYFQGNSAPDKSGLPSDRFSAERTGGSVSTLTIQRTQQEDSAVYLCASRRTGTLDLYGYTFGSGTRLTVV.

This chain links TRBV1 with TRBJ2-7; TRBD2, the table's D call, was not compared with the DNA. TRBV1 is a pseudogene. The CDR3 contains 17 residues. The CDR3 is CTSSQDNGSGWDCEQYV. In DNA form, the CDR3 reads TGCACCAGCAGCCAAGATAATGGTAGTGGTTGGGACTGCGAGCAGTACGTC.

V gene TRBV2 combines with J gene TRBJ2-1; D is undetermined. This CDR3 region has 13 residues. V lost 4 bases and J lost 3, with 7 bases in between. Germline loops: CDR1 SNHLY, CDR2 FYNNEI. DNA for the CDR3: TGTGCCAGCAGTGGATCGTTCTACAATGAGCAGTTCTTC. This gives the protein CASSGSFYNEQFF.

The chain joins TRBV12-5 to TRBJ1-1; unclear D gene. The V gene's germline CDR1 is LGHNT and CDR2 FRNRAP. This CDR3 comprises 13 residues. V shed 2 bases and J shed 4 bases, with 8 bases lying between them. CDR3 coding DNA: TGTGCTAGTGGTTTGACTAGGGTCACTGAAGCTTTCTTT. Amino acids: CASGLTRVTEAFF.